The sequence of this T cell receptor (beta chain) was determined in a study of CD8 T cells in Susac syndrome. Study conclusions and caveats: The TCR sequencing and HLA analysis in the study involved a relatively small number of individuals, as the study acknowledged.

Comments on this clonotype: Its specificity is not known.

Reverse transcription of 0.5 to 1 ug RNA was performed with random hexamers. Multiplex immunoSEQ PCR targeted 54 Vbeta and 13 Jbeta TCR beta segments. From the immunoSEQ multiplex PCR reads, TCRdb called clonotypes with MiXCR, one entry per CDR3 protein. The sample includes under 200,000 distinct CDR3 sequences, around 94% seen only once; the top ten take 0.14%. Sequencing of TCR beta was undertaken in CD8+ and CD4+ T cells derived from blood. Purification of the CD8+ and CD4+ T cells relied on negative isolation, and TEMRA cells underwent FACS enrichment. The CDR3 runs 16 residues. Trimming removed 3 bases from V and 1 base from J; junction bases left unmatched: 9. Germline V gene lookup returns CDR1 SGDLS and CDR2 YYNGEE.

The sequence came from a human donor in good health. Sample: CD4+ T cells from PBMCs. The J gene is TRBJ1-2, the V gene TRBV9, with 7 nucleotides matching TRBD1. CDR3: CASSEEPRDSNYGYTF. The CDR3 DNA reads TGTGCCAGCAGCGAGGAGCCCCGGGACAGTAACTATGGCTACACCTTC.